The table lists the clone carrying this TCR beta chain with a few counts. This record belongs to a study of T cells in Graves' hyperthyroidism and ophthalmopathy. RNA transcripts gave rise to amplified TCR beta CDR3 regions. A set of HTBI primers served as the primers for a first-round RT-PCR of the TCR CDR3. One entry per CDR3 protein, called by TCRdb with MiXCR from the multiplex PCR reads. The sample lists roughly 420,000 distinct CDR3 sequences; roughly 13% were seen once. CDR1 MNHNS and CDR2 SASEGT come from the germline V gene. This CDR3 comprises 19 residues. J was trimmed by 2 bases and V by 6 bases; bases with no gene match: 18.

The J gene is TRBJ2-3, the V gene TRBV6-1, with TRBD1 identical over 9 bases. This TCR came from a woman aged 18-35 years with Graves' hyperthyroidism. Specimen: blood. CDR3 DNA sequence: TGTGCCAGCAGCCTACAGCCCCTTCCGGGACAGGGCCTCACAGATACGCAGTATTTT. It specifies CASSLQPLPGQGLTDTQYF.